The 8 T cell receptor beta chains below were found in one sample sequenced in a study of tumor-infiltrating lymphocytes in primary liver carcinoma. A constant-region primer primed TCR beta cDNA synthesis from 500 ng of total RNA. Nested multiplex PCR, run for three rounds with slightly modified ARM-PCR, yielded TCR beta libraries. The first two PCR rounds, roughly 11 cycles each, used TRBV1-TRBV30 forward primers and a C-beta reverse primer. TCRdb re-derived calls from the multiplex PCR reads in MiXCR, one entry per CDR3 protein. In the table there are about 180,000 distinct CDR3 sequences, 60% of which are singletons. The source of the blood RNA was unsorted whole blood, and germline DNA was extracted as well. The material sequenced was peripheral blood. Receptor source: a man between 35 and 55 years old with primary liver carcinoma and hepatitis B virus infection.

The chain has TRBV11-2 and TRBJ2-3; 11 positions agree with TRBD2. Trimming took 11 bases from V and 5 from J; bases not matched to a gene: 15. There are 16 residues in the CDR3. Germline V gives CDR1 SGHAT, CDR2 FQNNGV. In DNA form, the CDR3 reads TGTGCCGTCAGCTTTCCCCTAGCGGGAGGTGTAGATACGCAGTATTTT. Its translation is CAVSFPLAGGVDTQYF.

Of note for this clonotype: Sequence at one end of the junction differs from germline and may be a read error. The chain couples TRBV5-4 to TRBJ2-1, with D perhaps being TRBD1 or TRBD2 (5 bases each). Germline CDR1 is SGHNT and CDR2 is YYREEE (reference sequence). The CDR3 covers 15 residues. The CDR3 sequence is CASSHDGTTYNEQFF. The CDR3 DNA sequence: TGTGCCAGCAGCCACGACGGGACGACCTACAATGAACAGTTCTTC.

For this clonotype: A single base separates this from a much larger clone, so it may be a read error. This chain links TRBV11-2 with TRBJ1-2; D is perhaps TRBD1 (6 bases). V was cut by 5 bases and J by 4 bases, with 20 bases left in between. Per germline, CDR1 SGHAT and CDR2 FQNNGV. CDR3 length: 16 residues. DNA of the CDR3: TGTGCCAGCAGCCCCGGGCGGGGGCCAGCTAGCTATGGCTACACCTTC. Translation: CASSPGRGPASYGYTF.

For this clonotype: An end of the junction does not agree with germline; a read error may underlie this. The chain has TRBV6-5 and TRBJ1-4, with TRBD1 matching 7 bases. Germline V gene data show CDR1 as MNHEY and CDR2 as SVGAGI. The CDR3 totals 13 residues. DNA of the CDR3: TGTACCAGCAGTTACCAGGGGGTAGAAAAACTGTTTTTT. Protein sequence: CTSSYQGVEKLFF.

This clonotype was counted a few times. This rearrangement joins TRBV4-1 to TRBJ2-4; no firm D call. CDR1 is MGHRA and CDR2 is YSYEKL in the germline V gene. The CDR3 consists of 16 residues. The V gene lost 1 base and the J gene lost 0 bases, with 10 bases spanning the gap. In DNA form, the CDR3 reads TGCGCCAGCAGCCAAGGAACTCTGGTAGCCAAAAACATTCAGTACTTC. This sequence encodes CASSQGTLVAKNIQYF.

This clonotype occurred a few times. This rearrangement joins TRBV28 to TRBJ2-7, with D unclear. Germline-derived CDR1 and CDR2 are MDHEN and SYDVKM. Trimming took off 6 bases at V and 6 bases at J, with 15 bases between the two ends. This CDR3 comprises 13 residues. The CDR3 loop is CASSPGQGLEQYF. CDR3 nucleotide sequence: TGTGCCAGCAGCCCGGGCCAAGGGCTCGAGCAGTACTTC.

The CDR3 protein is CASSLRYQAGKQYF. The CDR3 DNA reads as TGTGCCAGCAGCTTGAGGTACCAAGCGGGGAAGCAGTACTTC. J is TRBJ2-7 and V is TRBV5-6, with 7 bases that match TRBD2. This CDR3 is 14 amino acids long. With V trimmed by 1 base and J by 8 bases, 9 bases remained unmatched. Per germline, CDR1 SGHDT and CDR2 YYEEEE. Combining the CDR3 with reference TRBV5-6 and TRBJ2-7 gives the whole variable domain DAGVTQSPTHLIKTRGQQVTLRCSPKSGHDTVSWYQQALGQGPQFIFQYYEEEERQRGNFPDRFSGHQFPNYSSELNVNALLLGDSALYLCASSLRYQAGKQYFGPGTRLTVT.

The CDR3 region is CASSQDWTSGRAQYF. For the CDR3, the DNA is TGTGCCAGCAGCCAAGATTGGACTAGCGGGAGGGCCCAGTACTTC. The rearrangement links TRBV4-2 to TRBJ2-5, with 15 bases lining up with TRBD2. J lost 9 bases, V lost 0 bases, and 2 bases had no gene match. Germline V gene lookup returns CDR1 LGHNA and CDR2 YNFKEQ. This CDR3 spans 15 amino acids.